These 20 T cell receptor beta chains came from one sample sequenced in a study of cytomegalovirus exposure and HLA in healthy donors. In the PCR, 60 Vbeta and 13 Jbeta primers were used. This table comes from immunoSEQ multiplex PCR, and its TCRdb copy is limited to in-frame clones, with some not included. The sample includes under 200,000 clones, 70% to 80% of them seen just once. The sample taken for sequencing was PBMCs. All receptors derive from a male donor in good health and CMV-seropositive.

As concerns this clone: At the DNA level, this CDR3 is encoded by other sequences in the same sample as well. The rearrangement uses TRBV18 and TRBJ2-2, with D possibly matching TRBD1 (5 bases). In germline, CDR1 is KGHSH, CDR2 LQKENI. V was cut by 4 bases and J by 0 bases, with 6 bases left in between. This CDR3 comprises 14 residues. The CDR3 reads CASSQTANTGELFF. CDR3 in DNA: TGTGCCAGCTCACAGACAGCGAACACCGGGGAGCTGTTTTTT.

This clone was picked up a small number of times. This rearrangement joins TRBV20-1 to TRBJ1-2, with D uncertain. This CDR3 has 11 residues. Trimming shortened V by 4 bases and J by 4 bases, and 7 bases separated the two germline ends. Germline V CDR1 and CDR2: DFQATT, SNEGSKA (reference sequence). CDR3 DNA: TGCAGTGCTATAGTAGCCTATGGCTACACCTTC. Amino acids: CSAIVAYGYTF.

The rearrangement links TRBV11-3 to TRBJ2-3; D may be TRBD2 (6 bases). The CDR3 extends over 14 amino acids. The germline CDR1 and CDR2 sequences are SGHNT and YENEEA. V lost 1 base and J lost 3, with 8 bases in between. The CDR3 reads CASSLGRGTDTQYF. The DNA of the CDR3 is TGTGCCAGCAGCTTAGGGCGGGGTACAGATACGCAGTATTTT.

The chain carries TRBV21-1 and TRBJ2-5; the D call of TRBD1 is as the table states it, not checked on the DNA. TRBV21-1 is a pseudogene. The length of the CDR3 is 13 residues. CDR3 loop: CASSGTGEETQYF. The CDR3 coding sequence is TGTGCCAGCAGTGGGACAGGGGAGGAGACCCAGTACTTC.

The V call is TRBV6-5, the J call TRBJ2-1; 7 nucleotides agree with TRBD2. Germline V gene data show CDR1 as MNHEY and CDR2 as SVGAGI. The ends lost 8 bases at V and 5 bases at J; junction bases unmatched: 12. The CDR3 totals 15 residues. The CDR3 nucleotides read TGTGCCAGCCTCGGTGGCGGACTAGGACACAATGAGCAGTTCTTC. As protein: CASLGGGLGHNEQFF.

A few counts support this clone. The chain is built from TRBV6-5 and TRBJ1-2, with 7 bases that match TRBD1. The germline V gene encodes CDR1 MNHEY and CDR2 SVGAGI. J gave up 4 bases and V 5 bases, and 10 bases lay outside the gene matches. The CDR3 length is 15 residues. The CDR3 here is CASSQPQGSGYGYTF. The CDR3 DNA follows: TGTGCCAGCAGTCAGCCACAGGGGAGCGGCTATGGCTACACCTTC.

This clone was counted between two and nine times. This chain joins TRBV5-4 and TRBJ2-1; 7 nucleotides agree with TRBD2. V gave up 3 bases and J gave up 7 bases; unmatched junction bases: 10. This CDR3 is 15 amino acids long. Germline V gene lookup returns CDR1 SGHNT and CDR2 YYREEE (reference sequence). The CDR3 protein is CASSSVVLAENEQFF. The CDR3 DNA sequence: TGTGCCAGCAGCTCCGTCGTCCTAGCGGAGAATGAGCAGTTCTTC.

The chain is built from TRBV5-6 and TRBJ2-5; D is undetermined. There are 13 residues in the CDR3. Germline CDR1 is SGHDT and CDR2 is YYEEEE. V was clipped by 5 bases and J by 3 bases, with 11 bases between them. The CDR3 region is CASRRHREETQYF. Written as DNA, the CDR3 is TGTGCCAGCAGGAGGCACCGGGAAGAGACCCAGTACTTC.

V and J are TRBV18 and TRBJ2-3, with 9 bases identical to TRBD1. The germline gives CDR1 KGHSH, CDR2 LQKENI. The length of the CDR3 is 15 residues. With V trimmed by 3 bases and J by 9 bases, 10 bases remained unmatched. In DNA form, the CDR3 reads TGTGCCAGCTCACCGCCGGGACAGGGCGATTTCACGCAGTATTTT. Translated, it gives CASSPPGQGDFTQYF.

For this clone: Other DNA sequences in the same sample also yield this CDR3. The V gene is TRBV9, the J gene TRBJ2-6; tentatively, D is TRBD1 (6 bases). The germline CDR1 and CDR2 sequences are SGDLS and YYNGEE. Trimming pared 1 base from V and 4 bases from J, leaving 9 bases between. This CDR3 region has 15 residues. The CDR3 loop is CASSVQGTGANVLTF. CDR3 nucleotide sequence: TGTGCCAGCAGCGTACAGGGGACCGGGGCCAACGTCCTGACTTTC.

The chain employs TRBV4-3 and TRBJ1-2; 10 bases fit TRBD1. Germline trimming cut 0 bases from V and 4 bases from J; bases unmatched to any gene: 2. The CDR3 extends over 15 amino acids. Germline-derived CDR1 and CDR2 are LGHNA and YSLEER. DNA of the CDR3: TGCGCCAGCAGCCAAGATAGGACAGGGGGCTATGGCTACACCTTC. Translating gives CASSQDRTGGYGYTF.

This clone was detected only a few times. CDR3 amino acids: CASSPDSYGYTF. The CDR3 DNA is TGTGCCAGCAGCCCGGACAGTTATGGCTACACCTTC. The V and J genes are TRBV5-4 and TRBJ1-2, with a tentative D call TRBD1 (6 bases). This CDR3 comprises 12 residues. Germline V CDR1 and CDR2: SGHNT, YYREEE (reference sequence). Trimming cost V 4 bases and J 5 bases, with 9 bases left between them. Together with reference TRBV5-4 and TRBJ1-2, the CDR3 gives the full variable domain: ETGVTQSPTHLIKTRGQQVTLRCSSQSGHNTVSWYQQALGQGPQFIFQYYREEENGRGNFPPRFSGLQFPNYSSELNVNALELDDSALYLCASSPDSYGYTFGSGTRLTVV.

The J gene is TRBJ1-1, the V gene TRBV7-2; 8 bases match TRBD1. CDR1 and CDR2 (germline): SGHTA, FQGNSA. The ends lost 5 bases at V and 1 base at J; junction bases unmatched: 6. The CDR3 consists of 15 residues. DNA of the CDR3: TGTGCCAGCAGCACCCGACAGGGGCCGAACACTGAAGCTTTCTTT. Its translation is CASSTRQGPNTEAFF.

V usage is TRBV9 and J usage is TRBJ2-7; 7 bases map to TRBD2. Germline CDR1 SGDLS, CDR2 YYNGEE. The CDR3 is made up of 13 amino acids. Germline trimming cut 3 bases from V and 2 bases from J; bases unmatched to any gene: 2. This CDR3 reads CASSARGAYEQYF. CDR3 sequence (DNA): TGTGCCAGCAGCGCCCGGGGGGCCTACGAGCAGTACTTC.

This clone turned up a few times. The chain couples TRBV5-4 to TRBJ2-2; 7 bases map to TRBD2. The V and J ends lost 1 base and 1 base, in that order; junction bases with no gene match: 4. The CDR3 extends over 16 amino acids. From germline, CDR1 is SGHNT and CDR2 YYREEE (reference sequence). The CDR3 nucleotides read TGTGCCAGCAGCTTGTGGGGCGGGGGGAACACCGGGGAGCTGTTTTTT. It codes for CASSLWGGGNTGELFF.

The CDR3 loop reads CASSFTYNEQFF. The CDR3 DNA follows: TGTGCCAGCAGTTTCACATACAATGAGCAGTTCTTC. J is TRBJ2-1 and V is TRBV27, with D uncertain. V lost 3 bases to trimming and J lost 4 bases, with 4 bases between them. Germline loops: CDR1 MNHEY, CDR2 SMNVEV (reference sequence). This CDR3 contains 12 residues.

J is TRBJ2-7 and V is TRBV5-1; tentatively, D is TRBD1 (6 bases). The germline V gene encodes CDR1 SGHRS and CDR2 YFSETQ. V shed 0 bases and J shed 5 bases, with 9 bases lying between them. CDR3 length equals 13 residues. The CDR3 protein is CASSLGQANEQYF. Written as DNA, the CDR3 is TGCGCCAGCAGCTTGGGACAGGCGAACGAGCAGTACTTC.

The chain combines TRBV11-3 with TRBJ2-1, with 10 bases lining up with TRBD2. V lost 5 bases, J lost 9 bases, and 10 bases stayed unmatched. The V gene's germline CDR1 is SGHNT and CDR2 YENEEA. This CDR3 has 15 residues. The CDR3 loop reads CASSQRTSGLGEQFF. The CDR3, as DNA: TGTGCCAGCAGCCAACGGACTAGCGGTTTGGGTGAGCAGTTCTTC.

This clone was counted between two and nine times. V and J are TRBV4-3 and TRBJ2-7, with 7 bases lining up with TRBD1. The V segment lost 6 bases and the J segment 3 bases; nucleotides outside the gene matches: 14. This CDR3 contains 16 residues. In germline, CDR1 is LGHNA, CDR2 YSLEER. The CDR3 loop is CASSSDRPPPFYEQYF. The CDR3 DNA reads as TGCGCCAGCAGTTCGGACAGGCCTCCCCCCTTCTACGAGCAGTACTTC.

A single count supports this clone. The chain is built from TRBV4-1 and TRBJ2-5; 8 bases agree with TRBD2. The CDR3 has 18 amino acids. The ends lost 4 bases at V and 4 bases at J; junction bases unmatched: 17. The germline gives CDR1 MGHRA, CDR2 YSYEKL. The CDR3 here is CASSLSGSGLFLGETQYF. The DNA of the CDR3 is TGCGCCAGCAGCCTAAGCGGGAGCGGGTTGTTTCTGGGAGAGACCCAGTACTTC.